This TCR beta chain was observed in a study of OX40 agonist ivuxolimab in advanced cancers. With V trimmed by 7 bases and J by 5 bases, 6 bases remained unmatched. Germline CDR1 LNHDA, CDR2 SQIVND (reference sequence). The CDR3 is 13 residues long. General observations from the study: The CD4+ and CD8+ T cells in the blood had expanded clonally by week 6 at 0.1 to 3.0 mg/kg.

With regard to this clone: What it binds is unknown.

Generated by immunoSEQ multiplex PCR, the TCRdb table keeps only in-frame clones and is missing some. In the table there are about 67,000 clones, about 85% of which are singletons. The V and J genes are TRBV19 and TRBJ1-2, with 8 bases identical to TRBD1. The clonotype originates from an adult with an advanced solid tumor such as melanoma, head and neck, liver or kidney cancer. Here the sequenced sample was CD4+ or CD8+ T cells sorted from blood, taken in a trial of the OX40 agonist ivuxolimab. The CDR3 loop reads CASTARTGYGYTF. Here the CDR3 DNA reads TGTGCCAGTACCGCCCGGACAGGGTATGGCTACACCTTC.